A selection of T cell receptor beta chains follows, all from one sample in a study of blood T cell repertoires in COVID-19. Repertoires were generated with immunoSEQ multiplex PCR, while TCRdb's copy carries only in-frame clones and drops some. Here the sample spans about 150,000 clones, roughly 71% being singletons. Sequenced material: peripheral blood. All receptors come from a woman aged 80 or over with acute or convalescent COVID-19. CDR3s include the opening cysteine and the closing phenylalanine or tryptophan. The D gene is left open where the match is weak. The listing skips clone size in some rows; elsewhere it reads once, few, many or a size class.

D gene: TRBD2; clone size: -; J gene: TRBJ2-1; V gene: TRBV3-1/TRBV3-2; CDR3 protein: CASSQGLAGADGQFF; CDR3 DNA: TGTGCCAGCAGCCAAGGTCTAGCGGGAGCAGACGGGCAGTTCTTC
D gene: TRBD2; clone size: -; J gene: TRBJ2-5; V gene: TRBV7-6; CDR3 protein: CASSLGGGGAGETQYF; CDR3 DNA: TGTGCCAGCAGCTTAGGAGGCGGGGGGGCCGGTGAGACCCAGTACTTC
D gene: TRBD2; clone size: -; J gene: TRBJ2-1; V gene: TRBV7-8; CDR3 protein: CASSFSRTSGIGLYNEQFF; CDR3 DNA: TGTGCCAGCAGCTTTAGTAGGACTAGCGGGATCGGATTATACAATGAGCAGTTCTTC
D gene: -; clone size: once; J gene: TRBJ1-1; V gene: TRBV2; CDR3 protein: CASKQLNTEAFF; CDR3 DNA: TGTGCCAGCAAACAGCTGAACACTGAAGCTTTCTTT
D gene: -; clone size: -; J gene: TRBJ2-3; V gene: TRBV11-2; CDR3 protein: CASSFSTYYPDTQYF; CDR3 DNA: TGTGCCAGCAGCTTTTCGACTTACTACCCAGATACGCAGTATTTT
D gene: -; clone size: -; J gene: TRBJ1-2; V gene: TRBV7-3; CDR3 protein: CASSQSSANYGYTF; CDR3 DNA: TGTGCCAGCAGCCAGTCTTCAGCTAACTATGGCTACACCTTC
D gene: TRBD1; clone size: -; J gene: TRBJ2-5; V gene: TRBV14; CDR3 protein: CASSQVGQGRKETQYF; CDR3 DNA: TGTGCCAGCAGCCAAGTGGGACAGGGGCGAAAAGAGACCCAGTACTTC
D gene: -; clone size: -; J gene: TRBJ1-5; V gene: TRBV30; CDR3 protein: CAWSVPQHNQPQHF; CDR3 DNA: TGTGCCTGGAGTGTACCACAACACAATCAGCCCCAGCATTTT
D gene: TRBD1; clone size: -; J gene: TRBJ1-5; V gene: TRBV6-5; CDR3 protein: CASSYPGTEVGQPQHF; CDR3 DNA: TGTGCCAGCAGTTACCCGGGGACAGAGGTTGGACAGCCCCAGCATTTT
D gene: TRBD1; clone size: -; J gene: TRBJ2-3; V gene: TRBV19; CDR3 protein: CASNDRGGFGTDTQYF; CDR3 DNA: TGTGCCAGTAACGACAGGGGGGGTTTTGGCACAGATACGCAGTATTTT
D gene: TRBD1; clone size: -; J gene: TRBJ2-3; V gene: TRBV18; CDR3 protein: CASSKGARVGTDTQYF; CDR3 DNA: TGTGCCAGCTCCAAGGGGGCGCGGGTTGGCACAGATACGCAGTATTTT
D gene: -; clone size: -; J gene: TRBJ1-1; V gene: TRBV19; CDR3 protein: CASTREGPGPEAFF; CDR3 DNA: TGTGCCAGTACCCGAGAGGGCCCTGGCCCTGAAGCTTTCTTT
D gene: TRBD1; clone size: -; J gene: TRBJ2-1; V gene: TRBV5-1; CDR3 protein: CASSAGQGDMWFF; CDR3 DNA: TGCGCCAGCAGCGCAGGACAGGGTGATATGTGGTTCTTC
D gene: -; clone size: -; J gene: TRBJ2-3; V gene: TRBV19; CDR3 protein: CASSRNEVPDTQYF; CDR3 DNA: TGTGCCAGTAGCCGCAATGAGGTTCCAGATACGCAGTATTTT
D gene: -; clone size: -; J gene: TRBJ1-2; V gene: TRBV6-5; CDR3 protein: CASRQTGNGYTF; CDR3 DNA: TGTGCCAGCAGACAGACAGGAAATGGCTACACCTTC
D gene: -; clone size: few; J gene: TRBJ1-1; V gene: TRBV19; CDR3 protein: CASSIRGSIDTEAFF; CDR3 DNA: TGTGCCAGTAGTATCAGGGGTAGCATCGACACTGAAGCTTTCTTT
D gene: -; clone size: -; J gene: TRBJ1-2; V gene: TRBV7-9; CDR3 protein: CASSLAYEPDGYTF; CDR3 DNA: TGTGCCAGCAGCTTAGCGTACGAACCGGATGGCTACACCTTC
D gene: -; clone size: -; J gene: TRBJ1-1; V gene: TRBV7-8; CDR3 protein: CASSLVGGAVTEAFF; CDR3 DNA: TGTGCCAGCAGCTTAGTTGGGGGCGCCGTGACTGAAGCTTTCTTT
D gene: -; clone size: -; J gene: TRBJ2-1; V gene: TRBV7-2; CDR3 protein: CASSLGAASEANEQFF; CDR3 DNA: TGTGCCAGCAGCTTAGGAGCGGCTAGTGAGGCGAATGAGCAGTTCTTC
D gene: -; clone size: -; J gene: TRBJ2-2; V gene: TRBV19; CDR3 protein: CASKSGRGTFPNTGELFF; CDR3 DNA: TGTGCCAGTAAGAGTGGCAGGGGAACTTTTCCGAACACCGGGGAGCTGTTTTTT
D gene: -; clone size: -; J gene: TRBJ2-5; V gene: TRBV27; CDR3 protein: CASSLSSPDRPQETQYF; CDR3 DNA: TGTGCCAGCAGTTTATCTTCCCCAGACAGGCCTCAAGAGACCCAGTACTTC
D gene: -; clone size: -; J gene: TRBJ1-5; V gene: TRBV19; CDR3 protein: CASSIVGQPQHF; CDR3 DNA: TGTGCCAGTAGTATAGTTGGCCAGCCCCAGCATTTT
D gene: -; clone size: -; J gene: TRBJ2-3; V gene: TRBV4-1; CDR3 protein: CASSQERLLQGREDTQYF; CDR3 DNA: TGCGCCAGCAGCCAAGAGCGTCTTCTACAGGGACGGGAAGATACGCAGTATTTT
D gene: -; clone size: -; J gene: TRBJ2-3; V gene: TRBV12-3/TRBV12-4; CDR3 protein: CATKTGASQYF; CDR3 DNA: TGTGCCACAAAAACAGGAGCGTCGCAGTATTTT
D gene: TRBD2; clone size: -; J gene: TRBJ2-6; V gene: TRBV19; CDR3 protein: CASSQLAGVIGANVLTF; CDR3 DNA: TGTGCCAGTAGTCAGCTAGCGGGAGTCATTGGGGCCAACGTCCTGACTTTC
D gene: -; clone size: few; J gene: TRBJ1-2; V gene: TRBV4-3; CDR3 protein: CASSQAGTPWSSNYGYTF; CDR3 DNA: TGCGCCAGCAGCCAAGCGGGGACACCTTGGTCTTCGAACTATGGCTACACCTTC
D gene: TRBD1; clone size: -; J gene: TRBJ2-1; V gene: TRBV7-3; CDR3 protein: CASSQGGTGINEQFF; CDR3 DNA: TGTGCCAGCAGCCAGGGAGGGACAGGGATCAATGAGCAGTTCTTC
D gene: TRBD1; clone size: -; J gene: TRBJ1-1; V gene: TRBV5-1; CDR3 protein: CASSVETWRGRTEAFF; CDR3 DNA: TGCGCCAGCAGCGTCGAGACTTGGAGGGGGCGGACTGAAGCTTTCTTT
D gene: TRBD2; clone size: -; J gene: TRBJ2-1; V gene: TRBV18; CDR3 protein: CASSLASGGYNEQFF; CDR3 DNA: TGTGCCAGCTCACTGGCTAGCGGGGGTTACAATGAGCAGTTCTTC
D gene: -; clone size: few; J gene: TRBJ1-5; V gene: TRBV6-6; CDR3 protein: CASSGQRTSNQPQHF; CDR3 DNA: TGTGCCAGCAGTGGACAGCGGACTAGCAATCAGCCCCAGCATTTT
D gene: -; clone size: -; J gene: TRBJ2-2; V gene: TRBV15; CDR3 protein: CATSRDQASGELFF; CDR3 DNA: TGTGCCACCAGCAGAGATCAGGCGTCGGGGGAGCTGTTTTTT
D gene: TRBD1; clone size: -; J gene: TRBJ1-1; V gene: TRBV24-1; CDR3 protein: CATSDGTDTEAFF; CDR3 DNA: TGTGCCACCAGTGATGGGACAGACACTGAAGCTTTCTTT
D gene: -; clone size: -; J gene: TRBJ1-6; V gene: TRBV14; CDR3 protein: CASSRTDYNSPLHF; CDR3 DNA: TGTGCCAGCAGCCGGACAGATTATAATTCACCCCTCCACTTT
D gene: TRBD1; clone size: few; J gene: TRBJ1-1; V gene: TRBV2; CDR3 protein: CASSRGQVITEAFF; CDR3 DNA: TGTGCCAGCAGTAGGGGACAGGTAATAACTGAAGCTTTCTTT
D gene: TRBD2; clone size: -; J gene: TRBJ2-7; V gene: TRBV12-5; CDR3 protein: CASGLVQGLAGETYEQYF; CDR3 DNA: TGTGCTAGTGGTTTGGTACAAGGACTAGCGGGAGAGACCTACGAGCAGTACTTC
D gene: -; clone size: -; J gene: TRBJ1-2; V gene: TRBV5-1; CDR3 protein: CASSLGGAHDGYTF; CDR3 DNA: TGCGCCAGCAGCTTGGGCGGGGCCCACGATGGCTACACCTTC
D gene: TRBD2; clone size: -; J gene: TRBJ2-2; V gene: TRBV30; CDR3 protein: CAWNRLAGGPNTGELFF; CDR3 DNA: TGTGCCTGGAATAGACTAGCGGGAGGACCGAACACCGGGGAGCTGTTTTTT
D gene: -; clone size: few; J gene: TRBJ1-4; V gene: TRBV4-2; CDR3 protein: CASSQPTLGGVSEKLFF; CDR3 DNA: TGTGCCAGCAGCCAACCAACTCTGGGGGGAGTAAGTGAAAAACTGTTTTTT
D gene: -; clone size: -; J gene: TRBJ1-4; V gene: TRBV7-2; CDR3 protein: CASSLQQGTNEKLFF; CDR3 DNA: TGTGCCAGCAGCTTACAACAGGGAACTAATGAAAAACTGTTTTTT
D gene: -; clone size: -; J gene: TRBJ2-1; V gene: TRBV29-1; CDR3 protein: CSVALRGEQFF; CDR3 DNA: TGCAGCGTTGCCCTCCGGGGTGAGCAGTTCTTC
D gene: TRBD1; clone size: -; J gene: TRBJ1-3; V gene: TRBV18; CDR3 protein: CASSPPTGIRGPSGNTIYF; CDR3 DNA: TGTGCCAGCTCACCACCGACTGGAATCAGGGGGCCCTCTGGAAACACCATATATTTT
D gene: TRBD1; clone size: -; J gene: TRBJ1-1; V gene: TRBV3-1/TRBV3-2; CDR3 protein: CASSQEPGQGANTEAFF; CDR3 DNA: TGTGCCAGCAGCCAAGAACCGGGACAGGGGGCTAACACTGAAGCTTTCTTT
D gene: -; clone size: -; J gene: TRBJ1-1; V gene: TRBV5-1; CDR3 protein: CASSLSTGKDGAFF; CDR3 DNA: TGCGCCAGCAGCTTGAGTACAGGCAAAGACGGAGCTTTCTTT
D gene: -; clone size: -; J gene: TRBJ2-1; V gene: TRBV11-2; CDR3 protein: CASSPGDSRNNEQFF; CDR3 DNA: TGTGCCAGCAGCCCAGGGGATAGCAGGAACAATGAGCAGTTCTTC
D gene: TRBD2; clone size: -; J gene: TRBJ2-1; V gene: TRBV6-5; CDR3 protein: CASRQLAGGENEQFF; CDR3 DNA: TGTGCCAGCAGGCAACTAGCGGGAGGTGAGAATGAGCAGTTCTTC
D gene: -; clone size: -; J gene: TRBJ1-1; V gene: TRBV6-6; CDR3 protein: CASSYPQGQGTEAFF; CDR3 DNA: TGTGCCAGCAGTTACCCCCAGGGGCAGGGCACTGAAGCTTTCTTT
D gene: TRBD1; clone size: few; J gene: TRBJ1-5; V gene: TRBV5-8; CDR3 protein: CASSLEDRVSQPQHF; CDR3 DNA: TGTGCCAGCAGCTTGGAAGACAGGGTTAGTCAGCCCCAGCATTTT
D gene: -; clone size: -; J gene: TRBJ2-7; V gene: TRBV7-2; CDR3 protein: CASSLNPQGSSYEQYF; CDR3 DNA: TGTGCCAGCAGCTTAAACCCCCAGGGGAGCTCCTACGAGCAGTACTTC
D gene: -; clone size: -; J gene: TRBJ1-5; V gene: TRBV3-1/TRBV3-2; CDR3 protein: CASSPQGSSNQPQHF; CDR3 DNA: TGTGCCAGCAGCCCCCAGGGGTCCAGCAATCAGCCCCAGCATTTT
D gene: TRBD1; clone size: -; J gene: TRBJ2-5; V gene: TRBV4-2; CDR3 protein: CASDNRGGETQYF; CDR3 DNA: TGTGCCAGCGACAACAGGGGTGGAGAGACCCAGTACTTC
D gene: TRBD2; clone size: few; J gene: TRBJ2-5; V gene: TRBV5-1; CDR3 protein: CASSLNSGSQETQYF; CDR3 DNA: TGCGCCAGCAGCTTGAATAGCGGGAGTCAGGAGACCCAGTACTTC